A single sample is the source of the 23 T cell receptor beta chains below, sequenced in a study of blood T cell repertoires in COVID-19. Generated by immunoSEQ multiplex PCR, the TCRdb table keeps only in-frame clones and is missing some. The top ten clones hold around 3.3% of a sample with about 240,000 clones, roughly 85% of them seen once. Material for sequencing was peripheral blood. The receptor set was obtained from a young woman with acute or convalescent COVID-19.

The table lists this clone with a few counts. The CDR3 coding sequence is TGTGCCAGTAGTACGTTAGGAAACCGGGACAGGGCCAAAAACATTCAGTACTTC. Its translation is CASSTLGNRDRAKNIQYF. The gene calls are TRBV19 and TRBJ2-4; 8 bases fit TRBD1. Trimming removed 4 bases from V and 1 base from J; junction bases left unmatched: 12. This CDR3 contains 18 residues. Germline values: CDR1 LNHDA, CDR2 SQIVND (reference sequence).

This rearrangement joins TRBV28 to TRBJ1-6; TRBD1 aligns across 7 bases. After removal of 5 bases from V and 9 bases from J, the junction contained 16 bases not matched to a gene. This CDR3 has 17 residues. The germline V gene encodes CDR1 MDHEN and CDR2 SYDVKM. CDR3 residues: CASSVGQVKSLRSPLHF. For the CDR3, the DNA is TGTGCCAGCAGTGTCGGACAGGTTAAGTCGCTTCGTTCACCCCTCCACTTT. Full variable domain (rest looked up from reference TRBV28 and TRBJ1-6): DVKVTQSSRYLVKRTGEKVFLECVQDMDHENMFWYRQDPGLGLRLIYFSYDVKMKEKGDIPEGYSVSREKKERFSLILESASTNQTSMYLCASSVGQVKSLRSPLHFGNGTRLTVT.

This chain joins TRBV5-5 and TRBJ2-7; TRBD1 might be the D (7 bases). V was trimmed by 0 bases and J by 5 bases, leaving 15 bases between them. Per germline, CDR1 SGHKS and CDR2 YYEKEE (reference sequence). The CDR3 extends over 15 amino acids. The CDR3 DNA follows: TGTGCCAGCAGCTTGGCCGGGCAGGGGGGCCACGAGCAGTACTTC. Translating it yields CASSLAGQGGHEQYF.

This chain uses TRBV3-1 (or the pseudogene TRBV3-2) with TRBJ2-3; 9 nucleotides align to TRBD1. V gave up 6 bases and J gave up 0 bases; unmatched junction bases: 7. This CDR3 is 16 amino acids long. Germline loops: CDR1 LGHDT, CDR2 YNNKEL (reference sequence). The CDR3 nucleotides read TGTGCCAGCAGGCCAAAGGGACAGGGAAGCACAGATACGCAGTATTTT. It codes for CASRPKGQGSTDTQYF.

The chain has TRBV13 and TRBJ2-7, with no clear D. Germline V CDR1 and CDR2: PRHDT, FYEKMQ (reference sequence). The CDR3 extends over 13 amino acids. The V end lost 4 bases, the J end lost 5 bases, and 12 bases lay between the germline ends. Written as DNA, the CDR3 is TGTGCCAGCAGCTCCCCGGGTTTCGACGAGCAGTACTTC. This translates into CASSSPGFDEQYF.

The CDR3 loop reads CASSPRGGGNQPQHF. DNA for the CDR3: TGTGCCAGCAGCCCCCGGGGAGGGGGCAATCAGCCCCAGCATTTT. This chain connects TRBV6-2 or TRBV6-3 to TRBJ1-5; a possible D gene is TRBD1 (5 bases). CDR1 MNHEY and CDR2 SVGEGT come from the germline V gene. The V end lost 6 bases, the J end lost 2 bases, and 14 bases lay between the germline ends. This CDR3 is built from 15 residues.

The chain recombines TRBV6-5 with TRBJ2-7; tentative D call: TRBD1 (6 bases). The CDR3 has 13 residues. Germline CDR1 is MNHEY and CDR2 is SVGAGI. V lost 6 bases and J lost 5, with 14 bases in between. The DNA of the CDR3 is TGTGCCAGCAGCAAACAGGGTTGGGACGAGCAGTACTTC. It codes for CASSKQGWDEQYF.

This rearrangement joins TRBV7-2 to TRBJ1-2; 8 bases are a match to TRBD1. J gave up 4 bases and V 4 bases, and 5 bases lay outside the gene matches. This CDR3 comprises 14 residues. Germline V gene sequence: CDR1 SGHTA, CDR2 FQGNSA. The CDR3 reads CASSSGQGGYGYTF. In nucleotides, the CDR3 is TGTGCCAGCAGCTCCGGACAGGGCGGCTATGGCTACACCTTC.

CDR3 coding DNA: TGCGCCAGCAGCCCCACTGACAGGGCCCTCTCTGGAAACACCATATATTTT. This codes for CASSPTDRALSGNTIYF. The genes are TRBV5-1 and TRBJ1-3; 7 bases are a match to TRBD1. The CDR3 length is 17 residues. V lost 4 bases and J lost 0; bases outside the gene matches: 10. Germline lookup yields CDR1 SGHRS and CDR2 YFSETQ. The variable domain in full, completed from reference TRBV5-1 and TRBJ1-3, reads KAGVTQTPRYLIKTRGQQVTLSCSPISGHRSVSWYQQTPGQGLQFLFEYFSETQRNKGNFPGRFSGRQFSNSRSEMNVSTLELGDSALYLCASSPTDRALSGNTIYFGEGSWLTVV.

The chain combines TRBV7-2 with TRBJ2-1; 8 positions agree with TRBD2. The trim removed 3 bases at V and 7 bases at J, leaving 8 bases unmatched. This CDR3 has 15 amino acids. CDR1 and CDR2 from the germline V gene are SGHTA and FQGNSA. CDR3 in amino acids: CASSFLAGHINEQFF. DNA for the CDR3: TGTGCCAGCAGCTTCCTAGCGGGTCATATTAATGAGCAGTTCTTC.

The chain has TRBV27 and TRBJ1-4, with TRBD1 matching 11 bases. This CDR3 region has 18 residues. The J segment lost 8 bases and the V segment lost 1 base, leaving 12 bases of the junction unmatched. CDR1 and CDR2 (germline): MNHEY, SMNVEV (reference sequence). The CDR3: CASSLFFPDRGLEEKLFF. The DNA for the CDR3 is TGTGCCAGCAGTTTATTTTTTCCGGACAGGGGGCTAGAAGAAAAACTGTTTTTT.

The chain has TRBV12-3 or TRBV12-4 and TRBJ2-5; unclear D gene. This CDR3 comprises 13 residues. V was pared by 7 bases and J by 4 bases, with 13 bases between. The CDR3 nucleotides are TGTGCCAGCACCCACGCAGTAAGAGAGACCCAGTACTTC. Its translation: CASTHAVRETQYF.

This clone was counted between two and nine times. V and J are TRBV6-5 and TRBJ1-4; tentative D call: TRBD1 (6 bases). Trimming shortened V by 6 bases and J by 7 bases, and 18 bases separated the two germline ends. There are 15 residues in the CDR3. The V gene's germline CDR1 is MNHEY and CDR2 SVGAGI. CDR3: CASRLKGVGVEKLFF. CDR3 nucleotides: TGTGCCAGCAGGCTTAAGGGGGTGGGGGTTGAAAAACTGTTTTTT.

V is TRBV6-2 or TRBV6-3 and J is TRBJ2-7; D is possibly TRBD2 (6 bases). CDR3 length equals 18 residues. The germline gives CDR1 MNHEY, CDR2 SVGEGT. V lost 5 bases, J lost 3 bases, and 26 bases lay in between. The CDR3 loop reads CASSPTAGLSTVRYEQYF. For the CDR3, the DNA is TGTGCCAGCAGTCCAACGGCGGGGTTATCGACAGTCCGCTACGAGCAGTACTTC.

The table lists this clone with a few counts. This chain connects TRBV5-1 to TRBJ2-7; 7 bases are a match to TRBD1. CDR1 is SGHRS and CDR2 is YFSETQ in the germline V gene. The CDR3 contains 16 residues. V trimming: 4 bases; J trimming: 0 bases; junction bases outside the gene matches: 10. As DNA, the CDR3 is TGCGCCAGCAGCCGTCATAGCCGGGACAGCTCCTACGAGCAGTACTTC. This translates into CASSRHSRDSSYEQYF.

The chain couples TRBV3-1 (or the pseudogene TRBV3-2) to TRBJ1-2; D call uncertain. The CDR3 extends over 13 amino acids. Trimming removed 8 bases from V and 3 bases from J, with 13 bases in between. Germline CDR1 is LGHDT and CDR2 is YNNKEL (reference sequence). CDR3 nucleotides: TGTGCCAGCGGAGGGTCAGGTTACTATGGCTACACCTTC. Protein sequence: CASGGSGYYGYTF.

The chain couples TRBV6-2 or TRBV6-3 to TRBJ1-3; D uncertain. This CDR3 spans 13 amino acids. V shed 6 bases and J shed 3 bases, with 9 bases lying between them. Looked up from germline, CDR1 is MNHEY and CDR2 is SVGEGT. CDR3 bases: TGTGCCAGCAGCGCCCTAGTTGGAAACACCATATATTTT. It yields the protein CASSALVGNTIYF.

The rearrangement joins TRBV4-2 to TRBJ1-3; D remains ambiguous. The germline V and J ends were trimmed by 2 bases and 0 bases, with 11 bases remaining between them. Germline-derived CDR1 and CDR2 are LGHNA and YNFKEQ. The CDR3 has 16 amino acids. The CDR3 nucleotides read TGTGCCAGCAGCCAATCCTTCGGGTTCTCTGGAAACACCATATATTTT. Its protein product is CASSQSFGFSGNTIYF.

V is TRBV28 and J is TRBJ2-7, with D possibly matching TRBD2 (6 bases). Germline V gene lookup returns CDR1 MDHEN and CDR2 SYDVKM. The CDR3 sequence is 14 residues long. Trimming took 7 bases from V and 2 from J, leaving 15 bases between them. The CDR3 sequence: CASTSGVRAYEQYF. The CDR3 bases are TGTGCCAGCACGTCGGGAGTTCGGGCCTACGAGCAGTACTTC.

This clone was detected a few times. The genes are TRBV6-5 and TRBJ1-5; TRBD1 is a possible D gene (6 bases). The length of the CDR3 is 13 residues. The ends were cut back, 6 bases at V and 9 bases at J, with 15 bases in the middle. Per the germline V gene, CDR1 is MNHEY and CDR2 is SVGAGI. As DNA, the CDR3 is TGTGCCAGCAGCCCCGAACAGGGTCGGCCCCAGCATTTT. Its protein product is CASSPEQGRPQHF.

The chain uses TRBV23-1 and TRBJ2-1, with TRBD2 matching 8 bases. TRBV23-1 is filed as an ORF, its function uncertain. The CDR3 loop spans 24 amino acids. Germline trimming cut 0 bases from V and 5 bases from J; bases unmatched to any gene: 30. CDR3 amino acids: CASSQSSRVNKKSRFLAGNNEQFF. CDR3 bases: TGCGCCAGCAGTCAATCGAGTAGGGTCAACAAAAAGTCCAGGTTTTTAGCGGGGAACAATGAGCAGTTCTTC.

This chain connects TRBV11-3 to TRBJ2-3; TRBD2 might be the D (5 bases). The length of the CDR3 is 16 residues. The ends were cut back, 1 base at V and 0 bases at J, with 11 bases in the middle. In germline, CDR1 is SGHNT, CDR2 YENEEA. CDR3 loop: CASSLGERTSTDTQYF. DNA of the CDR3: TGTGCCAGCAGCTTAGGGGAGCGGACCAGCACAGATACGCAGTATTTT.

The V and J genes are TRBV7-2 and TRBJ1-2, with D possibly being TRBD1 (5 bases). V was clipped by 5 bases and J by 6 bases, with 13 bases between them. This CDR3 has 13 residues. Germline V CDR1 and CDR2: SGHTA, FQGNSA. In DNA form, the CDR3 reads TGTGCCAGCAGCCACATCTGGGGGGATGGCTACACCTTC. Translation gives CASSHIWGDGYTF.